This T cell receptor (beta chain) was retrieved from a study of breast tumors, draining lymph nodes, adjacent tissues. Findings of the study overall: Data only fit, rather than demonstrated, lymph node origin of most tumor T cells. Compared with lymph nodes, tumors were less diverse; compared with nontumor tissue, more. Most tumor T cells seemingly derive from lymph node, then expand in tumor.

V was clipped by 4 bases and J by 5 bases; unmatched bases: 8. The CDR3 contains 15 residues. Breast cancer patients provided tissue from their axillary draining lymph nodes. For this clonotype: Its antigen is not known.

TCRdb re-called the multiplex PCR reads through MiXCR, storing one row per CDR3 protein. There are around 130,000 distinct CDR3 sequences in the sample; approximately 22% occur only once, and about 2.2% lies in the top ten. This chain uses TRBV12-3 or TRBV12-4 with TRBJ2-3; 8 bases agree with TRBD2. The receptor comes from a female donor with breast cancer. Some clones in this sample may be carry-over from other donors' samples. Source material: axillary lymph node tissue. The CDR3 region has the DNA TGTGCCAGCAGTTACGTCCCGCTAGCGGGAGATACGCAGTATTTT. It codes for CASSYVPLAGDTQYF.